The 27 T cell receptor beta chains listed next were all sequenced from one sample in a study of response to subunit inactivated influenza vaccine. TCRdb redid the calling of the RT-PCR reads with MiXCR, one entry per CDR3 protein. The sample has roughly 620,000 distinct CDR3 sequences, over 9% seen once. These data were also filed under a second study, of T cells expressing NK-cell markers. That report adds: In generating TCR beta cDNA, 5'RACE template switching with UMIs was used.

Material: PBMCs from blood, obtained on the day of vaccination. The receptors were gathered from a man aged 50-60 years who received an inactivated influenza vaccine.

This clonotype showed up just a few times. J is TRBJ2-7 and V is TRBV6-1; D not certain. CDR3 length equals 16 residues. Looked up from germline, CDR1 is MNHNS and CDR2 is SASEGT. V was shortened by 6 bases and J by 6 bases, with 24 bases between the two germline ends. This CDR3 is CASSNHRTGKLGEQYF. The CDR3 nucleotides are TGTGCCAGCAGCAACCATAGGACGGGTAAATTAGGCGAGCAGTACTTC.

This clonotype was recorded at least ten times. This chain connects TRBV20-1 to TRBJ2-7; 8 nucleotides align to TRBD2. Unmatched junction bases numbered 7, after V lost 3 bases and J lost 3 bases. The CDR3 length is 14 residues. The germline CDR1 and CDR2 sequences are DFQATT and SNEGSKA (reference sequence). The CDR3 sequence is CSASLPGGNYEQYF. As DNA, the CDR3 is TGCAGTGCTAGTCTCCCGGGAGGGAACTACGAGCAGTACTTC.

This clonotype was picked up a small number of times. The DNA of the CDR3 is TGTGCCAGCAAAATTTCACTGGGGGGCCGTGCAGATACGCAGTATTTT. As protein: CASKISLGGRADTQYF. The genes are TRBV5-6 and TRBJ2-3; D tentatively fits TRBD1 or TRBD2 (6 bases each). V lost 6 bases to trimming and J lost 4 bases, with 21 bases between them. The CDR3 is 16 amino acids. Germline values: CDR1 SGHDT, CDR2 YYEEEE. Based on the CDR3 plus reference TRBV5-6 and TRBJ2-3, the full variable domain is DAGVTQSPTHLIKTRGQQVTLRCSPKSGHDTVSWYQQALGQGPQFIFQYYEEEERQRGNFPDRFSGHQFPNYSSELNVNALLLGDSALYLCASKISLGGRADTQYFGPGTRLTVL.

In this sample, this clonotype turned up once. The chain recombines TRBV4-2 with TRBJ2-7; a weak D match, TRBD1 (5 bases). V lost 0 bases and J lost 0, with 12 bases in between. This CDR3 is 16 amino acids long. Germline-derived CDR1 and CDR2 are LGHNA and YNFKEQ. The CDR3 sequence: CASSQEGLSSSYEQYF. CDR3 coding DNA: TGTGCCAGCAGCCAAGAGGGGCTCTCCAGCTCCTACGAGCAGTACTTC.

This rearrangement joins TRBV29-1 to TRBJ2-1, with D possibly matching TRBD2 (6 bases). The CDR3 is 12 residues long. V was shortened by 7 bases and J by 8 bases, with 15 bases between the two germline ends. Looked up from germline, CDR1 is SQVTM and CDR2 is ANQGSEA. The CDR3 loop is CSARLGIDEQFF. CDR3 in DNA: TGCAGCGCAAGACTAGGGATCGATGAGCAGTTCTTC.

The chain employs TRBV7-9 and TRBJ1-2; possible D gene TRBD1, 6 bases. Germline V gene lookup returns CDR1 SEHNR and CDR2 FQNEAQ (reference sequence). The CDR3 has 14 residues. Trimming took off 0 bases at V and 7 bases at J, with 12 bases between the two ends. The CDR3 region has the DNA TGTGCCAGCAGCTTAGCTTCAGGGGCAGGTGGCTACACCTTC. Encoded protein: CASSLASGAGGYTF.

This clonotype was seen a handful of times. The chain is built from TRBV12-3 or TRBV12-4 and TRBJ2-2, with D unresolved. The CDR3 has 15 amino acids. The germline V and J ends were trimmed by 2 bases and 1 base, with 8 bases remaining between them. This chain's CDR3 is CASSLWRMNTGELFF. The CDR3 nucleotides are TGTGCCAGCAGTTTATGGAGAATGAACACCGGGGAGCTGTTTTTT.

The chain has TRBV30 and TRBJ2-1; perhaps TRBD2 as D (5 bases). Deletions cut 3 bases from V and 8 bases from J, with 20 bases between. This CDR3 has 15 residues. CDR1 GTSNPN and CDR2 SVGIG come from the germline V gene (reference sequence). The CDR3 DNA reads as TGTGCCTGGAGAGTATTTGGGCGCGTGGAGGATGAGCAGTTCTTC. Protein sequence: CAWRVFGRVEDEQFF.

The J gene is TRBJ1-2, the V gene TRBV25-1, with 8 bases lining up with TRBD1. Per the germline V gene, CDR1 is MGHDK and CDR2 is SYGVNS. CDR3 size: 14 residues. J lost 4 bases, V lost 2 bases, and 3 bases had no gene match. CDR3 residues: CASSEAGTGYGYTF. For the CDR3, the DNA is TGTGCCAGCAGTGAAGCCGGGACAGGCTATGGCTACACCTTC.

This clonotype was seen only a few times. J is TRBJ2-3 and V is TRBV20-1; 8 bases match TRBD2. The CDR3 length is 13 residues. Looked up from germline, CDR1 is DFQATT and CDR2 is SNEGSKA (reference sequence). CDR3 region: CTSGRGGTDTQYF. The CDR3 DNA reads TGCACGAGCGGGAGAGGGGGCACAGATACGCAGTATTTT.

This clonotype occurred a few times. This chain connects TRBV9 to TRBJ2-3; TRBD2 agrees at 9 bases. Germline V gene sequence: CDR1 SGDLS, CDR2 YYNGEE. The CDR3 length is 14 residues. Trimming cost V 6 bases and J 2 bases; bases outside gene matches: 4. The CDR3 DNA is TGTGCCAGCACCCTAGCGGGGCACACAGATACGCAGTATTTT. Protein: CASTLAGHTDTQYF.

In this sample, this clonotype turned up a few times. V usage is TRBV18 and J usage is TRBJ2-7, with D possibly TRBD2 on 6 matching bases. The ends were cut back, 4 bases at V and 1 base at J, with 8 bases in the middle. Germline V gives CDR1 KGHSH, CDR2 LQKENI. CDR3 length equals 13 residues. The CDR3 here is CASSRSGSYEQYF. CDR3 in DNA: TGTGCCAGCTCACGTAGCGGATCCTACGAGCAGTACTTC.

This clonotype showed up just a few times. This sequence joins TRBV14 and TRBJ2-7; 9 positions match TRBD1. Germline values: CDR1 SGHDN, CDR2 FVKESK. The CDR3 runs 15 residues. Germline trimming cut 3 bases from V and 3 bases from J; bases unmatched to any gene: 6. CDR3 DNA: TGTGCCAGCAGCCAGGGACAGGGAAGTATCTACGAGCAGTACTTC. Its protein is CASSQGQGSIYEQYF.

The J gene is TRBJ2-5, the V gene TRBV5-6; the match to TRBD2 covers 13 bases. This CDR3 contains 16 residues. The V gene's germline CDR1 is SGHDT and CDR2 YYEEEE. J lost 4 bases, V lost 6 bases, and 9 bases had no gene match. This chain's CDR3 is CASNKPGTSGTETQYF. The CDR3, as DNA: TGTGCCAGCAACAAACCCGGGACTAGCGGGACAGAGACCCAGTACTTC.

CDR3 amino acids: CASSQDRGTEQYF. CDR3 DNA sequence: TGTGCCAGCAGCCAGGACAGGGGTACCGAGCAGTACTTC. This sequence joins TRBV4-2 and TRBJ2-7, with TRBD1 matching 9 bases. Looked up from germline, CDR1 is LGHNA and CDR2 is YNFKEQ. There are 13 residues in the CDR3. V was clipped by 3 bases and J by 6 bases; unmatched bases: 3.

Regarding this clonotype: This could be a read error, since a much larger clone is one nucleotide away. The CDR3, as DNA: TGCAGCGTTGAAACGGGCAACTACGAGCAGTACTTC. It specifies CSVETGNYEQYF. V usage is TRBV29-1 and J usage is TRBJ2-7; D is ambiguous. The V gene's germline CDR1 is SQVTM and CDR2 ANQGSEA. The V end was cut by 2 bases, the J end by 3 bases, with 8 bases between. The CDR3 consists of 12 residues.

V usage is TRBV20-1 and J usage is TRBJ2-1; D is ambiguous. Germline CDR1 is DFQATT and CDR2 is SNEGSKA (reference sequence). The CDR3 has 11 residues. Trimming cost V 0 bases and J 5 bases, with 2 bases left between them. CDR3 loop: CSARDDNEQFF. In DNA form, the CDR3 reads TGCAGTGCTAGAGATGACAATGAGCAGTTCTTC.

The V and J genes are TRBV20-1 and TRBJ2-3; 12 positions match TRBD1. Trimming took 6 bases from V and 5 from J; bases not matched to a gene: 6. This CDR3 has 14 residues. In germline, CDR1 is DFQATT, CDR2 SNEGSKA (reference sequence). The CDR3: CSAGDRGHEDTQYF. CDR3 in DNA: TGCAGTGCCGGGGACAGGGGGCACGAAGATACGCAGTATTTT.

The J gene is TRBJ2-7, the V gene TRBV15, with 8 bases fitting TRBD1. Germline V gives CDR1 LNHNV, CDR2 YYDKDF (reference sequence). The CDR3 consists of 13 residues. V gave up 5 bases and J gave up 6 bases; unmatched junction bases: 6. The CDR3 bases are TGTGCCACCAGCGGCCGGACAGGGAGCGAGCAGTACTTC. Translated: CATSGRTGSEQYF.

The chain employs TRBV5-1 and TRBJ2-7; no definite D call. The CDR3 runs to 14 residues. The V and J ends lost 1 base and 1 base respectively, with 9 bases between them. Per the germline V gene, CDR1 is SGHRS and CDR2 is YFSETQ. The CDR3 spells CASSLNGESYEQYF. The CDR3 DNA reads as TGCGCCAGCAGCTTGAATGGGGAATCCTACGAGCAGTACTTC. Based on the CDR3 plus reference TRBV5-1 and TRBJ2-7, the full variable domain is KAGVTQTPRYLIKTRGQQVTLSCSPISGHRSVSWYQQTPGQGLQFLFEYFSETQRNKGNFPGRFSGRQFSNSRSEMNVSTLELGDSALYLCASSLNGESYEQYFGPGTRLTVT.

The genes are TRBV4-1 and TRBJ2-6, with D uncertain. Trimming pared 4 bases from V and 1 base from J, leaving 11 bases between. CDR1 and CDR2 (germline): MGHRA, YSYEKL. CDR3 length: 16 residues. CDR3 coding DNA: TGCGCCAGCAGCCCACCCGGCCGGTCTGGGGCCAACGTCCTGACTTTC. Protein product: CASSPPGRSGANVLTF.

This clonotype was recorded a few times. This chain uses TRBV7-8 with TRBJ1-4; D not certain. CDR1 SGHVS and CDR2 FQNEAQ come from the germline V gene. The CDR3 consists of 14 residues. V lost 4 bases, J lost 5 bases, and 11 bases lay in between. The CDR3 DNA is TGTGCCAGCAGCTCCCGGACGGGGAATGAAAAACTGTTTTTT. Translating it yields CASSSRTGNEKLFF.

This clonotype was picked up many times. CDR3 DNA: TGCAGCGTGGCCGGGACGTCTAGCACAGATACGCAGTATTTT. Encoded protein: CSVAGTSSTDTQYF. The V call is TRBV29-1, the J call TRBJ2-3; D assignment may be TRBD1 or TRBD2 (5 bases each). Looked up from germline, CDR1 is SQVTM and CDR2 is ANQGSEA. The CDR3 is 14 residues long. The ends were cut back, 6 bases at V and 0 bases at J, with 13 bases in the middle.

The chain combines TRBV9 with TRBJ2-6; the match to TRBD2 covers 12 bases. CDR3 size: 20 residues. Per germline, CDR1 SGDLS and CDR2 YYNGEE. V shed 4 bases and J 0 bases; nucleotides not matched to a gene: 11. CDR3 nucleotide sequence: TGTGCCAGCAGCCACGGTCGACTAGCGGGGGAAAGCTCTGGGGCCAACGTCCTGACTTTC. Its protein product is CASSHGRLAGESSGANVLTF.

This clonotype has more than one count but fewer than ten. V is TRBV11-2 and J is TRBJ2-7, with 13 bases fitting TRBD2. Germline V gene lookup returns CDR1 SGHAT and CDR2 FQNNGV. Losses at the gene ends were 6 bases for V and 4 bases for J; bases not matched to a gene: 6. The CDR3 spans 15 residues. The CDR3, as DNA: TGTGCCAGCAGAATGACTAGCGGGGGGTCGTACGAGCAGTACTTC. The encoded protein is CASRMTSGGSYEQYF. Full variable domain (remainder filled in from reference TRBV11-2 and TRBJ2-7): EAGVAQSPRYKIIEKRQSVAFWCNPISGHATLYWYQQILGQGPKLLIQFQNNGVVDDSQLPKDRFSAERLKGVDSTLKIQPAKLEDSAVYLCASRMTSGGSYEQYFGPGTRLTVT.

The chain has TRBV10-3 and TRBJ2-3; tentative D call: TRBD2 (5 bases). Trimming took off 8 bases at V and 0 bases at J, with 27 bases between the two ends. The CDR3 is 19 amino acids. Germline loops: CDR1 ENHRY, CDR2 SYGVKD. The CDR3 reads CAISPFRSGTMSSTDTQYF. In DNA form, the CDR3 reads TGTGCCATCTCCCCATTTCGGTCGGGAACTATGTCTAGCACAGATACGCAGTATTTT.

A few counts support this clonotype. The chain is built from TRBV5-1 and TRBJ1-2; D is possibly TRBD1 (5 bases). Germline V CDR1 and CDR2: SGHRS, YFSETQ. Between the trimmed V and J ends, which lost 5 bases and 8 bases, there was a span of 13 bases. The CDR3 is 12 amino acids. For the CDR3, the DNA is TGCGCCAGCAGATCGCAGGGAATCGGCTACACCTTC. Its protein product is CASRSQGIGYTF.